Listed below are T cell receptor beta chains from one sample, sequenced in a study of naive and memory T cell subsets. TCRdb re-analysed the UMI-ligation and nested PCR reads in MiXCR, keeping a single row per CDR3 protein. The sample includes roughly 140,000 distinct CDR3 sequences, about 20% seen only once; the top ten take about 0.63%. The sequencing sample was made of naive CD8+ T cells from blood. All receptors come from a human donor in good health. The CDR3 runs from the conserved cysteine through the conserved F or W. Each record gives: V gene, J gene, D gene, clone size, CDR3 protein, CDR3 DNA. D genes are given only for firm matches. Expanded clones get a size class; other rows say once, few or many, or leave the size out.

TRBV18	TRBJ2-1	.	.	CASSPSTPYNEQFF	TGTGCCAGCTCACCTTCGACCCCATACAATGAGCAGTTCTTC
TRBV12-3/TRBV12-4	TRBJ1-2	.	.	CASSLALGQGDGYTF	TGTGCCAGCAGTTTAGCGCTCGGGCAGGGTGATGGCTACACCTTC
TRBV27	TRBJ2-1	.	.	CASSFTLGGPGNEQFF	TGTGCCAGCAGTTTTACCCTTGGGGGACCGGGGAATGAGCAGTTCTTC
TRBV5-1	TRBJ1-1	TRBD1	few	CASSWGAGQGVLNTEAFF	TGCGCCAGCAGCTGGGGAGCGGGACAGGGGGTTTTGAACACTGAAGCTTTCTTT
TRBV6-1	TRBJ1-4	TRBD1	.	CASGPGTGYEKLFF	TGTGCCAGCGGACCTGGGACAGGGTATGAAAAACTGTTTTTT
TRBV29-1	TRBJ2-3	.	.	CSVEGSSTDTQYF	TGCAGCGTTGAGGGGAGTAGCACAGATACGCAGTATTTT
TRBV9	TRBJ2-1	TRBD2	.	CASSVPTSGSNEQFF	TGTGCCAGCAGCGTCCCCACCAGCGGGAGCAATGAGCAGTTCTTC
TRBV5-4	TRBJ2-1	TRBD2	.	CASSPAGTSGTNEQFF	TGTGCCAGCAGCCCGGCCGGGACTAGCGGGACCAATGAGCAGTTCTTC
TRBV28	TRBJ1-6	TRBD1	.	CASRDRANSPLHF	TGTGCCAGCCGGGACAGGGCTAATTCACCCCTCCACTTT
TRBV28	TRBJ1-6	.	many	CASSPRSPRDSPLHF	TGTGCCAGCAGCCCCCGATCCCCTCGAGATTCACCCCTCCACTTT
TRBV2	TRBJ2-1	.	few	CARGQSSYNEQFF	TGTGCCAGAGGACAAAGCTCCTACAATGAGCAGTTCTTC
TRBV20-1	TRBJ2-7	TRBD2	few	CSARGREVAYEQYF	TGCAGTGCTAGGGGGCGGGAGGTCGCCTACGAGCAGTACTTC
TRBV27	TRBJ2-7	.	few	CASSLLGYEQYF	TGTGCCAGCAGCTTGCTTGGCTACGAGCAGTACTTC
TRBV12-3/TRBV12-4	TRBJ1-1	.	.	CASSLYRVTEAFF	TGTGCCAGCAGTTTATACAGGGTCACTGAAGCTTTCTTT
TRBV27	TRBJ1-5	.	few	CASSLIQGNQPQHF	TGTGCCAGCAGTTTAATACAGGGCAATCAGCCCCAGCATTTT
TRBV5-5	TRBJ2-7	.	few	CASSLSVGVNYEQYF	TGTGCCAGCAGCTTGTCTGTGGGAGTCAACTACGAGCAGTACTTC
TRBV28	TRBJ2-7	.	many	CASSLLRPWEALVYEQYF	TGTGCCAGCAGTTTATTAAGGCCCTGGGAGGCCCTGGTCTACGAGCAGTACTTC
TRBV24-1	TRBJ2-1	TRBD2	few	CATSPQAGVVNEQFF	TGTGCCACCAGTCCCCAAGCGGGAGTGGTGAATGAGCAGTTCTTC
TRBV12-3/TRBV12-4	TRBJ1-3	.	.	CASSSPFRAGGNTIYF	TGTGCCAGCAGTTCCCCCTTTAGGGCGGGAGGAAACACCATATATTTT
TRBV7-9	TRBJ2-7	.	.	CASSLLDKTYEQYF	TGTGCCAGCAGCTTATTAGACAAAACCTACGAGCAGTACTTC
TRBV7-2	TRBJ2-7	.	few	CASSWQYRVIDEQYF	TGTGCCAGCAGCTGGCAATACAGGGTGATTGACGAGCAGTACTTC
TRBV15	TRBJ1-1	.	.	CATSSRQDVNTEAFF	TGTGCCACCAGCTCCCGACAGGACGTGAACACTGAAGCTTTCTTT
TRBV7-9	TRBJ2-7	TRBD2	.	CASTLAGEQYF	TGTGCCAGCACCCTAGCGGGAGAGCAGTACTTC
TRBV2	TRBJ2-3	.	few	CASSELSLDTQYF	TGTGCCAGCAGTGAGTTGTCCTTAGATACGCAGTATTTT
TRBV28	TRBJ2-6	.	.	CASSSRRANVLTF	TGTGCCAGCAGTTCCCGTAGGGCCAACGTCCTGACTTTC
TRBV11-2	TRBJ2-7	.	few	CASSRPSGYEQYF	TGTGCCAGCAGCCGACCCTCGGGGTACGAGCAGTACTTC
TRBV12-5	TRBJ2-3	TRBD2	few	CASGLIKPGGPPSDTQYF	TGTGCTAGTGGTTTGATTAAACCGGGAGGCCCTCCGTCAGATACGCAGTATTTT
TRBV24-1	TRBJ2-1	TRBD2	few	CATSDLSGSGLNEQFF	TGTGCCACCAGTGATTTGTCCGGTAGCGGGTTAAATGAGCAGTTCTTC
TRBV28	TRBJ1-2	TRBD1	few	CASSLGTGPYYGYTF	TGTGCCAGCAGTTTAGGGACAGGACCCTACTATGGCTACACCTTC
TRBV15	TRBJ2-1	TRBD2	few	CATGVAGGPGNEQFF	TGTGCCACGGGGGTAGCGGGAGGGCCGGGGAATGAGCAGTTCTTC
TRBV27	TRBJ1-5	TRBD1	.	CASSRQGSIQPQHF	TGTGCCAGCAGTCGACAGGGCTCGATTCAGCCCCAGCATTTT
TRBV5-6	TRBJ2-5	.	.	CASSLRRPQETQYF	TGTGCCAGCAGCTTACGGCGGCCGCAAGAGACCCAGTACTTC
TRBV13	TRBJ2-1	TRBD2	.	CASSLDSTSGRSYNEQFF	TGTGCCAGCAGCTTAGACTCGACTAGCGGGAGGTCCTACAATGAGCAGTTCTTC
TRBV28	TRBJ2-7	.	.	CASSSTPGTTTYEQYF	TGTGCCAGCAGTTCCACCCCCGGGACGACGACCTACGAGCAGTACTTC
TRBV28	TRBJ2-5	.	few	CASTKIGSKEGETQYF	TGTGCCAGCACCAAAATAGGGTCCAAAGAGGGAGAGACCCAGTACTTC
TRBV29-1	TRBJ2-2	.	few	CSVPINTGELFF	TGCAGCGTCCCGATTAACACCGGGGAGCTGTTTTTT
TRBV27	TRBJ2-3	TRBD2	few	CASSHEGGPDTQYF	TGTGCCAGCAGTCACGAGGGAGGGCCAGATACGCAGTATTTT